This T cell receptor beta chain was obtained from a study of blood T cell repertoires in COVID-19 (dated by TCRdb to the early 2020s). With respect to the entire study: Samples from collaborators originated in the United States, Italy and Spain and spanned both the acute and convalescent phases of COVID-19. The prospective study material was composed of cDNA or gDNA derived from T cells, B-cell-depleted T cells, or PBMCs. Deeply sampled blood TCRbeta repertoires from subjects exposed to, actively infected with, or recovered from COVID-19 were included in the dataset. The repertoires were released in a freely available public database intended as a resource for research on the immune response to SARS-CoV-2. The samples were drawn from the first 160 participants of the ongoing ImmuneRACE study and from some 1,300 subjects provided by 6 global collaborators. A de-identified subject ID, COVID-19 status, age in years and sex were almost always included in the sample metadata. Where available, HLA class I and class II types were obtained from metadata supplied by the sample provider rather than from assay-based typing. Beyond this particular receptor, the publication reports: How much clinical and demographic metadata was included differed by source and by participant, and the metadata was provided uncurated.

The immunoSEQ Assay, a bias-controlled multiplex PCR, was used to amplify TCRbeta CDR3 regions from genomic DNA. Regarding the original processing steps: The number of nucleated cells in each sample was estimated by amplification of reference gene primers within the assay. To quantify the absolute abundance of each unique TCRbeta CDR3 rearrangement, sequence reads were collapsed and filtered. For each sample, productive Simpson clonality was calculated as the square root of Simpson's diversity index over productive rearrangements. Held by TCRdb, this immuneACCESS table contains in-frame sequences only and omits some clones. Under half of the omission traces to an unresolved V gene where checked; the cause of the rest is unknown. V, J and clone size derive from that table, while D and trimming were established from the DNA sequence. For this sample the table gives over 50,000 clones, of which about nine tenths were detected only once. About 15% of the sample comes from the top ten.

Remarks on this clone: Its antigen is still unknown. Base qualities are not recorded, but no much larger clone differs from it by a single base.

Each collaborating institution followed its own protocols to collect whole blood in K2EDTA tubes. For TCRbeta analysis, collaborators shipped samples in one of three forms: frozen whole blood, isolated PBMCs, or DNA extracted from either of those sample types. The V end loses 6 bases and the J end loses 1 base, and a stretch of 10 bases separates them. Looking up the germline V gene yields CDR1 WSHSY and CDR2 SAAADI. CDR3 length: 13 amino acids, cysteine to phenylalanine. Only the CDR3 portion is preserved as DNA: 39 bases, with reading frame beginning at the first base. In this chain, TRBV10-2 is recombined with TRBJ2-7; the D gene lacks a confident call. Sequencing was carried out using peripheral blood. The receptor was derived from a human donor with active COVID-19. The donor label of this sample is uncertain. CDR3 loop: CASRVQSSYEQYF. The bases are TGCGCCAGCAGAGTACAGTCATCCTACGAGCAGTACTTC.